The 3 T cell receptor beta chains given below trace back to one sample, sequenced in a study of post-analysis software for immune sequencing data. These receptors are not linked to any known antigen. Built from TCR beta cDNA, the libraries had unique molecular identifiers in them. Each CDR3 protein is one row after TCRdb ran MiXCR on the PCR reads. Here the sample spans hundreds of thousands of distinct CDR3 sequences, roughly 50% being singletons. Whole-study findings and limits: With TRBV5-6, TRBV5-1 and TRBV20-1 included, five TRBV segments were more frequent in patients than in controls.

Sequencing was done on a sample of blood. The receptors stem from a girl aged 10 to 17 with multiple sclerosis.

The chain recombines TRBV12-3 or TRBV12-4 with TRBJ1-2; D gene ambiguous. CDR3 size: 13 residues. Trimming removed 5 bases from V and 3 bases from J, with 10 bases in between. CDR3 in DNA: TGTGCCAGCAGTCAGGTCCTCTACTATGGCTACACCTTC. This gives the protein CASSQVLYYGYTF.

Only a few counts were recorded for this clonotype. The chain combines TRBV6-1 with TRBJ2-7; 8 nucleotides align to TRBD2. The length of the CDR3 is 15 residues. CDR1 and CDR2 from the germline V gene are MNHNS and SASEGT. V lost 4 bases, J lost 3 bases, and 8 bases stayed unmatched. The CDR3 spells CASSGRGLDYYEQYF. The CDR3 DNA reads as TGTGCCAGCAGTGGCCGGGGACTAGATTACTACGAGCAGTACTTC.

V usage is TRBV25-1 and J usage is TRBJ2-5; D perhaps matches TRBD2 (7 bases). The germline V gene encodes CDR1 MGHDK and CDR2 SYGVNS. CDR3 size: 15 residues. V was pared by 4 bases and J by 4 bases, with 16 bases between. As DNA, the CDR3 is TGTGCCAGCAGTGGTGGGTGGGGAGGGGGAGAGACCCAGTACTTC. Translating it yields CASSGGWGGGETQYF.